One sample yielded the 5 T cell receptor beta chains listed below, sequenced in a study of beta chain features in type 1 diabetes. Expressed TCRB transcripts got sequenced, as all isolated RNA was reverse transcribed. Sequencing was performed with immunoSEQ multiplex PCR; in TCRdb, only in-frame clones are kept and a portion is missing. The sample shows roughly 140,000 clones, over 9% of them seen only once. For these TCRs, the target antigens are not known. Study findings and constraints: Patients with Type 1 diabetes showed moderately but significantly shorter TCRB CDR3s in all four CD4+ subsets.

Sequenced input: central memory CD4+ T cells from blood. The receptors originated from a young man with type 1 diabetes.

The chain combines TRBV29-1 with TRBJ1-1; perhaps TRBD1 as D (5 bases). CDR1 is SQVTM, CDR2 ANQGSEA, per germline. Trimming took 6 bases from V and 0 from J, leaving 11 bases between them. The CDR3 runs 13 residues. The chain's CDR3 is CSVNRRMNTEAFF. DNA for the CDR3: TGCAGCGTGAACAGGCGGATGAACACTGAAGCTTTCTTT.

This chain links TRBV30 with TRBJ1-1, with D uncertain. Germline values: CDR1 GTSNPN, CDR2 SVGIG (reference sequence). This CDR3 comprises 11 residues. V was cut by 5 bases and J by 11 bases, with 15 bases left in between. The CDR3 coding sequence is TGTGCCTGGGCATCGATTACTAGTGCTTTCTTT. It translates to CAWASITSAFF.

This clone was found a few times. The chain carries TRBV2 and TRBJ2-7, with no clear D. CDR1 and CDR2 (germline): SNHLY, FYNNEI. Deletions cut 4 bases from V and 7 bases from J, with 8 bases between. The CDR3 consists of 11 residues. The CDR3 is CASSVYGEQYF. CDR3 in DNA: TGTGCCAGCAGTGTGTACGGGGAGCAGTACTTC.

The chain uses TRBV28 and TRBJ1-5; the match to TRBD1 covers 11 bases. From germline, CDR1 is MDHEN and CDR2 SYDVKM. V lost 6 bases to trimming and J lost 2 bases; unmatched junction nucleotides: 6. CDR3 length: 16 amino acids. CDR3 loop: CASSRTGGEGNQPQHF. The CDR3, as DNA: TGTGCCAGCAGCCGGACAGGGGGCGAGGGCAATCAGCCCCAGCATTTT.

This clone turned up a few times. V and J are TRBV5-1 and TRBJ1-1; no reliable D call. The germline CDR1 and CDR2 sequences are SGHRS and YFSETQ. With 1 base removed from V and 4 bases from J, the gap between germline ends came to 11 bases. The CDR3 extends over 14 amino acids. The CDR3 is CASSLSSPGTEAFF. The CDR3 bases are TGCGCCAGCAGCTTGTCCAGCCCGGGCACTGAAGCTTTCTTT.